Following are 30 T cell receptor beta chains from one sample sequenced in a study of regulatory T cells in long-lasting Graves disease. Arm-PCR with iRepertoire HTBI primers amplified the CDR3 regions for these TCR beta libraries. TCRdb itself ran the multiplex PCR reads through MiXCR, one entry per CDR3 protein. The repertoire holds hundreds of thousands of distinct CDR3 sequences, with around 20% as singletons. Specified time point: persistent/refractory GD, antithyroid drugs over 5 years with positive TRAb. Extracted RNA from PBMCs served as the source of the TCR library. The sample here was peripheral blood mononuclear cells (PBMCs), taken when the disease was refractory, from a patient treated with antithyroid drugs. The origin of the receptors is a female donor with Graves disease.

This clonotype has a handful of counts. The V gene is TRBV2, the J gene TRBJ2-7; tentative D call: TRBD1 (5 bases). Deletions cut 6 bases from V and 6 bases from J, with 15 bases between. Germline-derived CDR1 and CDR2 are SNHLY and FYNNEI. The CDR3 is made up of 13 amino acids. The DNA for the CDR3 is TGTGCCAGCAGCTTTAACGTGGGGCTCGAGCAGTACTTC. It encodes CASSFNVGLEQYF.

V is TRBV6-1 and J is TRBJ2-7; 10 bases agree with TRBD2. The CDR3 is 16 amino acids. CDR1 is MNHNS, CDR2 SASEGT, per germline. V lost 2 bases to trimming and J lost 1 base; unmatched junction nucleotides: 5. The CDR3 DNA reads TGTGCCAGCAGTGAATTCCTAGCGGGAGAGTCCTACGAGCAGTACTTC. Translation gives CASSEFLAGESYEQYF.

A word on this clonotype: The junction does not match germline at one end; this may be a read error. The genes are TRBV12-3 or TRBV12-4 and TRBJ2-7; D not certain. This CDR3 is 17 amino acids long. The CDR3 DNA sequence: TGTGCCAGCAGCTTAGTACTGGGTACCCCCTCACCCTACGAGCAGTACTTC. It specifies CASSLVLGTPSPYEQYF.

This clonotype came up a few times. The chain links TRBV7-2 to TRBJ2-2, with D possibly TRBD1 on 6 matching bases. CDR1 SGHTA and CDR2 FQGNSA come from the germline V gene. The germline V and J ends were trimmed by 3 bases and 5 bases, with 13 bases remaining between them. The length of the CDR3 is 15 residues. The CDR3 region is CASSFPPTGTGELFF. The CDR3 DNA follows: TGTGCCAGCAGCTTTCCTCCGACAGGAACCGGGGAGCTGTTTTTT.

J is TRBJ2-5 and V is TRBV7-8, with no clear D. The germline CDR1 and CDR2 sequences are SGHVS and FQNEAQ. Deletions cut 3 bases from V and 2 bases from J, with 10 bases between. The CDR3 spans 14 residues. CDR3 region: CASSFQETQETQYF. CDR3 DNA sequence: TGTGCCAGCAGCTTCCAGGAGACTCAAGAGACCCAGTACTTC.

This clonotype was seen many times. As DNA, the CDR3 is TGCGCCAGCAGTCCGACTAGCGGAGTAGAGACCCAGTACTTC. It is translated as CASSPTSGVETQYF. V gene TRBV10-2 combines with J gene TRBJ2-5, with 9 bases identical to TRBD2. The CDR3 has 14 amino acids. CDR1 is WSHSY and CDR2 is SAAADI in the germline V gene. V trimming: 5 bases; J trimming: 4 bases; junction bases outside the gene matches: 5.

The V gene is TRBV30, the J gene TRBJ2-7; D not certain. This CDR3 has 16 residues. The germline V gene encodes CDR1 GTSNPN and CDR2 SVGIG (reference sequence). Deletions cut 2 bases from V and 2 bases from J, with 19 bases between. The CDR3 sequence: CAWSFAGLSVPYEQYF. CDR3 bases: TGTGCCTGGAGTTTCGCTGGGTTGAGCGTACCCTACGAGCAGTACTTC.

The chain carries TRBV5-8 and TRBJ1-1; TRBD1 matches 9 bases. The V segment lost 0 bases and the J segment 5 bases; nucleotides outside the gene matches: 8. The CDR3 totals 16 residues. Per germline, CDR1 SGHTS and CDR2 YDEGEE. The CDR3 spells CASSLASGTGRTEAFF. The CDR3 DNA sequence: TGTGCCAGCAGCTTGGCGAGCGGGACAGGGAGGACTGAAGCTTTCTTT.

The chain couples TRBV18 to TRBJ1-4; possible D gene TRBD1, 6 bases. CDR1 is KGHSH, CDR2 LQKENI, per germline. Trimming took off 3 bases at V and 6 bases at J, with 8 bases between the two ends. The CDR3 contains 13 residues. The CDR3 loop reads CASSPPGDEKLFF. The CDR3 nucleotides are TGTGCCAGCTCACCGCCAGGGGATGAAAAACTGTTTTTT. Full variable domain (remainder filled in from reference TRBV18 and TRBJ1-4): NAGVMQNPRHLVRRRGQEARLRCSPMKGHSHVYWYRQLPEEGLKFMVYLQKENIIDESGMPKERFSAEFPKEGPSILRIQQVVRGDSAAYFCASSPPGDEKLFFGSGTQLSVL.

There are a few counts of this clonotype. The V call is TRBV28, the J call TRBJ2-7, with 7 bases aligning to TRBD2. V shed 6 bases and J 4 bases; nucleotides not matched to a gene: 6. Germline values: CDR1 MDHEN, CDR2 SYDVKM. The CDR3 runs to 13 residues. CDR3 sequence: CASRDWGGYEQYF. The CDR3 coding sequence is TGTGCCAGCAGGGACTGGGGGGGATACGAGCAGTACTTC.

CDR3 coding DNA: TGTGCCAGCAGTTTATTTGGGGGAGAAAAACTGTTTTTT. Translated: CASSLFGGEKLFF. The chain combines TRBV12-3 or TRBV12-4 with TRBJ1-4; weak D call: TRBD1 (5 bases). The V end was cut by 2 bases, the J end by 8 bases, with 9 bases between. This CDR3 has 13 residues.

This chain links TRBV5-1 with TRBJ2-3, with TRBD1 matching 9 bases. V was clipped by 3 bases and J by 4 bases; unmatched bases: 6. This CDR3 is 15 amino acids long. Germline assignment: CDR1 SGHRS and CDR2 YFSETQ. Written as DNA, the CDR3 is TGCGCCAGCAGCTATGGGACAGGGTCCCCAGATACGCAGTATTTT. Amino acid sequence: CASSYGTGSPDTQYF.

This chain links TRBV10-3 with TRBJ1-3; TRBD1 aligns across 7 bases. V shed 6 bases and J 4 bases; nucleotides not matched to a gene: 6. This CDR3 contains 14 residues. Germline CDR1 ENHRY, CDR2 SYGVKD. The CDR3 nucleotides are TGTGCCATCAGCACAGGGGACTACGGAAACACCATATATTTT. Its translation is CAISTGDYGNTIYF.

V gene TRBV11-1 combines with J gene TRBJ2-1; D gene uncertain. The germline V and J ends were trimmed by 3 bases and 4 bases, with 7 bases remaining between them. CDR3 size: 13 residues. Germline V gives CDR1 SGHAT, CDR2 FQDESV (reference sequence). The CDR3 protein is CASSFSRYNEQFF. As DNA, the CDR3 is TGTGCCAGCAGCTTTTCTCGGTACAATGAGCAGTTCTTC.

The genes are TRBV7-9 and TRBJ1-5; 9 nucleotides agree with TRBD1. Germline trimming cut 4 bases from V and 10 bases from J; bases unmatched to any gene: 20. CDR1 is SEHNR and CDR2 is FQNEAQ in the germline V gene (reference sequence). The CDR3 is 18 residues long. The CDR3 bases are TGTGCCAGCAGCTCGTCCGTTGTGCCCGAGGGACAGGGTCTCCCCCAGCATTTT. It codes for CASSSSVVPEGQGLPQHF. The whole variable domain, remainder taken from reference TRBV7-9 and TRBJ1-5, is DTGVSQNPRHKITKRGQNVTFRCDPISEHNRLYWYRQTLGQGPEFLTYFQNEAQLEKSRLLSDRFSAERPKGSFSTLEIQRTEQGDSAMYLCASSSSVVPEGQGLPQHFGDGTRLSIL.

V and J are TRBV2 and TRBJ2-1; a possible D gene is TRBD1 (6 bases). The CDR3 is made up of 17 amino acids. The V end lost 2 bases, the J end lost 3 bases, and 17 bases lay between the germline ends. Per the germline V gene, CDR1 is SNHLY and CDR2 is FYNNEI. This CDR3 is CASSERLTGSFYNEQFF. The CDR3 region has the DNA TGTGCCAGCAGTGAACGCCTCACAGGGTCATTCTACAATGAGCAGTTCTTC.

This clonotype was observed many times. The chain combines TRBV28 with TRBJ1-1; 11 positions agree with TRBD1. The CDR3 covers 18 residues. The V segment lost 2 bases and the J segment 6 bases; nucleotides outside the gene matches: 14. Germline CDR1 MDHEN, CDR2 SYDVKM. CDR3 sequence reads: CASSLGVGTGGPRAEAFF. The CDR3 DNA is TGTGCCAGCAGTTTAGGGGTCGGGACAGGGGGACCTCGGGCTGAAGCTTTCTTT. Together with reference TRBV28 and TRBJ1-1, the CDR3 gives the full variable domain: DVKVTQSSRYLVKRTGEKVFLECVQDMDHENMFWYRQDPGLGLRLIYFSYDVKMKEKGDIPEGYSVSREKKERFSLILESASTNQTSMYLCASSLGVGTGGPRAEAFFGQGTRLTVV.

The chain links TRBV15 to TRBJ2-5; maybe TRBD1 (6 bases). The CDR3 sequence is 15 residues long. From germline, CDR1 is LNHNV and CDR2 YYDKDF (reference sequence). V shed 3 bases and J shed 2 bases, with 13 bases lying between them. CDR3 bases: TGTGCCACCAGCAGGAGGGTAACAGGGCAAGAGACCCAGTACTTC. Its translation is CATSRRVTGQETQYF.

The chain carries TRBV10-3 and TRBJ1-4, with unresolved D. This CDR3 has 13 amino acids. Germline assignment: CDR1 ENHRY and CDR2 SYGVKD. The germline V and J ends were trimmed by 0 bases and 7 bases, with 6 bases remaining between them. CDR3 region: CAISESRTEKLFF. The CDR3 DNA reads TGTGCCATCAGTGAGTCGAGAACTGAAAAACTGTTTTTT.

The rearrangement links TRBV7-6 to TRBJ2-7; tentatively, D is TRBD2 (7 bases). This CDR3 contains 14 residues. V lost 1 base and J lost 5, with 12 bases in between. The germline V gene encodes CDR1 SGHVS and CDR2 FNYEAQ. The CDR3: CASSLEGGLHEQYF. The CDR3 DNA is TGTGCCAGCAGCTTAGAGGGGGGGCTCCACGAGCAGTACTTC. The complete variable domain, with remaining parts taken from reference TRBV7-6 and TRBJ2-7, reads GAGVSQSPRYKVTKRGQDVALRCDPISGHVSLYWYRQALGQGPEFLTYFNYEAQQDKSGLPNDRFSAERPEGSISTLTIQRTEQRDSAMYRCASSLEGGLHEQYFGPGTRLTVT.

This clonotype appeared a few times. The chain has TRBV28 and TRBJ1-2; no firm D call. Germline V CDR1 and CDR2: MDHEN, SYDVKM. This CDR3 has 17 residues. Trimming took off 4 bases at V and 4 bases at J, with 22 bases between the two ends. CDR3: CASSYSRGSLPPYGYTF. The CDR3 DNA sequence: TGTGCCAGCAGTTACTCGAGAGGTAGCCTGCCACCCTATGGCTACACCTTC.

This clonotype showed up just a few times. The V and J genes are TRBV20-1 and TRBJ2-7; D gene ambiguous. The CDR3 runs to 15 residues. V shed 3 bases and J shed 2 bases, with 17 bases lying between them. Germline assignment: CDR1 DFQATT and CDR2 SNEGSKA (reference sequence). The CDR3 DNA reads as TGCAGTGCTAGCAAAGCCGACACTACGACCTACGAGCAGTACTTC. Its translation is CSASKADTTTYEQYF.

This clonotype was counted many times. The CDR3 is CASRRLAGNYEQYF. The DNA for the CDR3 is TGTGCCAGCAGACGACTAGCGGGCAACTACGAGCAGTACTTC. The chain employs TRBV28 and TRBJ2-7, with 10 bases lining up with TRBD2. The V segment lost 6 bases and the J segment 3 bases; nucleotides outside the gene matches: 5. The CDR3 is 14 amino acids. CDR1 is MDHEN, CDR2 SYDVKM, per germline. The full variable domain, completed using reference TRBV28 and TRBJ2-7, is DVKVTQSSRYLVKRTGEKVFLECVQDMDHENMFWYRQDPGLGLRLIYFSYDVKMKEKGDIPEGYSVSREKKERFSLILESASTNQTSMYLCASRRLAGNYEQYFGPGTRLTVT.

V and J are TRBV5-4 and TRBJ1-5, with D perhaps TRBD1 (6 bases). Germline V gives CDR1 SGHNT, CDR2 YYREEE (reference sequence). V was trimmed by 0 bases and J by 3 bases, leaving 16 bases between them. The CDR3 is 17 amino acids. The CDR3 reads CASSLGGPPGSNQPQHF. The DNA of the CDR3 is TGTGCCAGCAGCTTGGGGGGGCCGCCAGGATCCAATCAGCCCCAGCATTTT.

This clonotype appeared a few times. The gene calls are TRBV6-1 and TRBJ1-1; D might be TRBD1 (5 bases). The CDR3 consists of 13 residues. The germline V gene has CDR1 MNHNS and CDR2 SASEGT. V was pared by 7 bases and J by 1 base, with 10 bases between. CDR3 protein: CASTMRGNTEAFF. The CDR3 nucleotides read TGTGCCAGCACGATGAGGGGGAACACTGAAGCTTTCTTT.

This clonotype was detected a few times. The CDR3 here is CSVEAPGTDTYEQYF. The CDR3 coding sequence is TGCAGCGTTGAAGCCCCCGGGACGGATACCTACGAGCAGTACTTC. The chain carries TRBV29-1 and TRBJ2-7, with D perhaps matching TRBD1 or TRBD2 (5 bases each). The CDR3 spans 15 residues. The V end was cut by 1 base, the J end by 2 bases, with 15 bases between. Germline assignment: CDR1 SQVTM and CDR2 ANQGSEA.

This clonotype showed up just a few times. The CDR3 DNA reads as TGTGCCAGCAGTAAGAGGGTCGGGGGCACTGAAGCTTTCTTT. It yields the protein CASSKRVGGTEAFF. The rearrangement links TRBV6-1 to TRBJ1-1; maybe TRBD1 (5 bases). The germline V and J ends were trimmed by 5 bases and 4 bases, with 14 bases remaining between them. Germline CDR1 MNHNS, CDR2 SASEGT. CDR3 length equals 14 residues.

This chain joins TRBV20-1 and TRBJ2-2; TRBD1 agrees at 8 bases. This CDR3 contains 13 residues. Trimming cost V 6 bases and J 1 base; bases outside gene matches: 1. Germline assignment: CDR1 DFQATT and CDR2 SNEGSKA (reference sequence). As DNA, the CDR3 is TGCAGTGCCGGGACAGGGAACACCGGGGAGCTGTTTTTT. Amino acid sequence: CSAGTGNTGELFF.

Points on this clonotype: The junction does not match germline at one end; this may be a read error. The V and J genes are TRBV5-1 and TRBJ1-4; D not certain. The CDR3 consists of 15 residues. Germline assignment: CDR1 SGHRS and CDR2 YFSETQ. CDR3 in DNA: TGCGCCAGCAGCTTGGACAGCCACTTAAATGGAAAACTGTTTTTT. Protein: CASSLDSHLNGKLFF.

The chain employs TRBV6-1 and TRBJ1-3; no clear D gene. Trimming removed 7 bases from V and 0 bases from J, with 7 bases in between. Germline V gene sequence: CDR1 MNHNS, CDR2 SASEGT. The CDR3 covers 13 residues. DNA for the CDR3: TGTGCCAGCAACTCATACTCTGGAAACACCATATATTTT. Translation: CASNSYSGNTIYF.